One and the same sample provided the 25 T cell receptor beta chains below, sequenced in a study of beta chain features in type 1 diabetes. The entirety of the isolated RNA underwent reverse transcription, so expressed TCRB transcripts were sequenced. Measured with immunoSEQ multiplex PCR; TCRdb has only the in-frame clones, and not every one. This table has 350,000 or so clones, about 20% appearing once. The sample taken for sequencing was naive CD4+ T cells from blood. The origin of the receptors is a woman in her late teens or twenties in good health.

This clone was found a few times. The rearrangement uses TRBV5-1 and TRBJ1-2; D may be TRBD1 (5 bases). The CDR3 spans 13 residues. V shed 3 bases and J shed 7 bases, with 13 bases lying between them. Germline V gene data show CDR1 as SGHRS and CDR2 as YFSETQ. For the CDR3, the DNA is TGCGCCAGCAGCTCTAGCGTGGGGGTTGGCTACACCTTC. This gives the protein CASSSSVGVGYTF.

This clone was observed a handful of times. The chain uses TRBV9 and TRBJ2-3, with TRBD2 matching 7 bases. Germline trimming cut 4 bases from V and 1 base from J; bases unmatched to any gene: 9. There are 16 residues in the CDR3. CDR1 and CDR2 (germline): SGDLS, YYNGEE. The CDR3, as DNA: TGTGCCAGCAGCCAAATGCCCACTAGCGGCACAGATACGCAGTATTTT. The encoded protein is CASSQMPTSGTDTQYF. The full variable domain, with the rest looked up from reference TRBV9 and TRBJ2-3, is DSGVTQTPKHLITATGQRVTLRCSPRSGDLSVYWYQQSLDQGLQFLIQYYNGEERAKGNILERFSAQQFPDLHSELNLSSLELGDSALYFCASSQMPTSGTDTQYFGPGTRLTVL.

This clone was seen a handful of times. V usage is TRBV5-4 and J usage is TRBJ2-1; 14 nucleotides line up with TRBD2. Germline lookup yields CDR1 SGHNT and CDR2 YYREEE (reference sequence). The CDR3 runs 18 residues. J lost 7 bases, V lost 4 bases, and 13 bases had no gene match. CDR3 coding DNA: TGTGCCAGCAGCCGAGGACATACCGGGACTAGCGGGAGTAATGAGCAGTTCTTC. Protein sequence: CASSRGHTGTSGSNEQFF.

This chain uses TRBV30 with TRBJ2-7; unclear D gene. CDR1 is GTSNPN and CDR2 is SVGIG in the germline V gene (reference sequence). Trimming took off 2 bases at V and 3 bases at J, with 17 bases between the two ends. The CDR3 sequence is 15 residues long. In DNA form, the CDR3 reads TGTGCCTGGAGTACCTTTGGCAGGTTGGACTACGAGCAGTACTTC. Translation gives CAWSTFGRLDYEQYF.

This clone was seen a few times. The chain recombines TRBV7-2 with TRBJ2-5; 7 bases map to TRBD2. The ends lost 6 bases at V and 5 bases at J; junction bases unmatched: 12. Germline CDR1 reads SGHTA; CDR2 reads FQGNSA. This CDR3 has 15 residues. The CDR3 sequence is CASSLSWGGEETQYF. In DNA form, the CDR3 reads TGTGCCAGCAGTCTCTCCTGGGGAGGGGAGGAGACCCAGTACTTC.

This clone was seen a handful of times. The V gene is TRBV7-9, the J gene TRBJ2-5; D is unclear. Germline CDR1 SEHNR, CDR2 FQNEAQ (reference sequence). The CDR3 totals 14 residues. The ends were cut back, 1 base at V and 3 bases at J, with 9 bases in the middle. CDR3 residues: CASSLGGQKETQYF. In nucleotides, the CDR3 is TGTGCCAGCAGCTTAGGAGGCCAGAAAGAGACCCAGTACTTC.

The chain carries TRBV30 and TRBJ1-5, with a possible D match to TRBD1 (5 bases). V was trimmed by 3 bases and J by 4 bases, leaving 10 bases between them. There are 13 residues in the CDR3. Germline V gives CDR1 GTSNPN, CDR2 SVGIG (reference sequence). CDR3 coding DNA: TGTGCCTGGAGCCTGGACATTAATCAGCCCCAGCATTTT. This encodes CAWSLDINQPQHF.

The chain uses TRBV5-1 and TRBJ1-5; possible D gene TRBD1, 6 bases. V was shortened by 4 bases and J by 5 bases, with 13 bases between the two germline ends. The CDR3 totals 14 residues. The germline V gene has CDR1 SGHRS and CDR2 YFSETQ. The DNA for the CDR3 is TGCGCCAGCAGCAAGGGACAAGGGGATCAGCCCCAGCATTTT. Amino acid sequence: CASSKGQGDQPQHF.

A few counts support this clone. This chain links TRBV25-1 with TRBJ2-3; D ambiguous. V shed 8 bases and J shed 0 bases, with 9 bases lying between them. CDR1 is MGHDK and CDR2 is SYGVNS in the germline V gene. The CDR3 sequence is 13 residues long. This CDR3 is CASRRFSTDTQYF. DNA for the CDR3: TGTGCCAGCCGCCGGTTTAGCACAGATACGCAGTATTTT.

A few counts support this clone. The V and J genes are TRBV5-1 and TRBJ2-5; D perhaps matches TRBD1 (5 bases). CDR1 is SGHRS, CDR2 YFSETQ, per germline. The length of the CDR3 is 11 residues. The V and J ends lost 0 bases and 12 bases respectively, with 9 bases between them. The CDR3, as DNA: TGCGCCAGCAGCTTGGATCAGGGAAAGTACTTC. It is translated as CASSLDQGKYF.

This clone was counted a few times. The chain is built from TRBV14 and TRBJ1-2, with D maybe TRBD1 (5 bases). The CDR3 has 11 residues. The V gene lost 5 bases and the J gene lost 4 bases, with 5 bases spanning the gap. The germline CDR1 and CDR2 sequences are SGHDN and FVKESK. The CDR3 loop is CASSRGYGYTF. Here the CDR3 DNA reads TGTGCCAGCAGCAGGGGCTATGGCTACACCTTC.

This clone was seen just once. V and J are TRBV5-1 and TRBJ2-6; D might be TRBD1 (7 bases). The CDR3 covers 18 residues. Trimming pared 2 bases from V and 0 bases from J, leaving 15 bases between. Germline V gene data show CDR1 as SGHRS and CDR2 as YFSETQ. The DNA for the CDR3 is TGCGCCAGCAGCTTAGTGGCAGGGGGGAGCTCTGGGGCCAACGTCCTGACTTTC. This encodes CASSLVAGGSSGANVLTF. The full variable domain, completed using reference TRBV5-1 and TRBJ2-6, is KAGVTQTPRYLIKTRGQQVTLSCSPISGHRSVSWYQQTPGQGLQFLFEYFSETQRNKGNFPGRFSGRQFSNSRSEMNVSTLELGDSALYLCASSLVAGGSSGANVLTFGAGSRLTVL.

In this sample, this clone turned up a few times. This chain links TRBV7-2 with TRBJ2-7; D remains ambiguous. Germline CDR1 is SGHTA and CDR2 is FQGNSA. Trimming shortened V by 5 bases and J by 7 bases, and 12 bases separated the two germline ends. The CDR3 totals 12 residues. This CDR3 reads CASSAPTSEQYF. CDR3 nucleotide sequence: TGTGCCAGCAGCGCCCCCACGAGTGAGCAGTACTTC.

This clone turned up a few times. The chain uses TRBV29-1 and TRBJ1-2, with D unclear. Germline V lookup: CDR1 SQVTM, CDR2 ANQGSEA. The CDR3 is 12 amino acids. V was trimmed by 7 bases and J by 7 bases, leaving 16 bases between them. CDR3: CSAPGEARGYTF. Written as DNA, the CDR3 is TGCAGCGCCCCCGGGGAGGCCCGTGGCTACACCTTC.

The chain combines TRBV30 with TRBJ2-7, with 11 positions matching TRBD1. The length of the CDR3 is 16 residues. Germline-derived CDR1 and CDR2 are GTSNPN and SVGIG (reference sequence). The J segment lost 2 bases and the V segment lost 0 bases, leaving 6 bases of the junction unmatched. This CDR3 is CAWSVGAGQGAYEQYF. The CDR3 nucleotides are TGTGCCTGGAGTGTAGGGGCGGGACAGGGGGCCTACGAGCAGTACTTC.

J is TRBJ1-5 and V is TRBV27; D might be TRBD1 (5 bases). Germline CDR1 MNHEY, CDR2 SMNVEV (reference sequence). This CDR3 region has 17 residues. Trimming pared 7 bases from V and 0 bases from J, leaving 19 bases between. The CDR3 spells CASTRSFGGGSNQPQHF. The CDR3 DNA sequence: TGTGCCAGCACGCGCAGTTTCGGCGGGGGTAGCAATCAGCCCCAGCATTTT.

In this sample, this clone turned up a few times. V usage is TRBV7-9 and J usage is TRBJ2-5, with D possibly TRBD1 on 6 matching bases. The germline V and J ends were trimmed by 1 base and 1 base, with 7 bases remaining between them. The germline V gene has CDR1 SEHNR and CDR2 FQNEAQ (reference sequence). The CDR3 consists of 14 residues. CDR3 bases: TGTGCCAGCAGCTTAGGGACAGCCCAAGAGACCCAGTACTTC. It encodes CASSLGTAQETQYF.

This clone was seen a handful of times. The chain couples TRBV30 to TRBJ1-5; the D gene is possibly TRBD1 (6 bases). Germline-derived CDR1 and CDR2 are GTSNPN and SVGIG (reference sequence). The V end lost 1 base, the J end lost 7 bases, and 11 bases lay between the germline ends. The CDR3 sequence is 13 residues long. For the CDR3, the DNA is TGTGCCTGGAGTGAGGGGGAAATACAGCCCCAGCATTTT. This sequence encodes CAWSEGEIQPQHF.

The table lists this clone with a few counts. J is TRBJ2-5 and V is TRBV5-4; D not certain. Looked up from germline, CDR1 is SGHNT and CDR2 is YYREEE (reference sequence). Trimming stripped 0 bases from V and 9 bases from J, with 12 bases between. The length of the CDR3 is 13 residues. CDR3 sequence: CASSLDSPFSQYF. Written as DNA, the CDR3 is TGTGCCAGCAGCTTGGACTCCCCTTTCTCCCAGTACTTC.

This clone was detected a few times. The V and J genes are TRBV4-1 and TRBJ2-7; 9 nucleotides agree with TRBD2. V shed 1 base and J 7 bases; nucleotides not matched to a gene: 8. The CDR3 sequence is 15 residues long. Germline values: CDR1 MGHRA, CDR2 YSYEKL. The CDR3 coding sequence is TGCGCCAGCAGCCAAGGGGTTAGCGGGAGAGGGGAGCAGTACTTC. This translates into CASSQGVSGRGEQYF.

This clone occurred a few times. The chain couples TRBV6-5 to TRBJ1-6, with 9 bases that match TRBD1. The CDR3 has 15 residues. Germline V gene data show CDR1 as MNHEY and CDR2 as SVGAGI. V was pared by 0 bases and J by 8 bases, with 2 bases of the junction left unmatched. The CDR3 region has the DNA TGTGCCAGCAGTTACTCGACAGGGGGTGATTCACCCCTCCACTTT. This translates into CASSYSTGGDSPLHF.

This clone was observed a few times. Here the CDR3 DNA reads TGCGCCAGCAGCCAGCTCGGACTAGTTACGAACGAGCAGTACTTC. It is translated as CASSQLGLVTNEQYF. The chain has TRBV4-1 and TRBJ2-7, with 7 positions matching TRBD2. The CDR3 spans 15 residues. Germline values: CDR1 MGHRA, CDR2 YSYEKL. With 3 bases clipped from V and 5 bases from J, the junction kept 10 bases outside the gene matches.

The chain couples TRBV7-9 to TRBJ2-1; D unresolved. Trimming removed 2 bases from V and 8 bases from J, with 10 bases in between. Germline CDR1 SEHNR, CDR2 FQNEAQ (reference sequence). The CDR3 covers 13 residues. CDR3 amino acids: CASSLSSLDEQFF. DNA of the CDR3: TGTGCCAGCAGCTTATCTTCCTTAGATGAGCAGTTCTTC. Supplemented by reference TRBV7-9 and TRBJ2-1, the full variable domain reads DTGVSQNPRHKITKRGQNVTFRCDPISEHNRLYWYRQTLGQGPEFLTYFQNEAQLEKSRLLSDRFSAERPKGSFSTLEIQRTEQGDSAMYLCASSLSSLDEQFFGPGTRLTVL.

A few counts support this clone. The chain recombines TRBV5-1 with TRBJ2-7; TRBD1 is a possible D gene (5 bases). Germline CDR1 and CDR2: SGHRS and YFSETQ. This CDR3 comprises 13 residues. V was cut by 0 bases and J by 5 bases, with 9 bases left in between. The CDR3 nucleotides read TGCGCCAGCAGCTTGGGGGGCGGTGACGAGCAGTACTTC. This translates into CASSLGGGDEQYF.

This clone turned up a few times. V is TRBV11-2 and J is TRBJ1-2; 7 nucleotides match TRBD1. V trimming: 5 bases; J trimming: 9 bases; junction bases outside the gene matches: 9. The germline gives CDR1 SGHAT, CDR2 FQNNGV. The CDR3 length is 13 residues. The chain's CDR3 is CASSPDRDTRYTF. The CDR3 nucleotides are TGTGCCAGCAGCCCAGACAGGGATACTCGCTACACCTTC.